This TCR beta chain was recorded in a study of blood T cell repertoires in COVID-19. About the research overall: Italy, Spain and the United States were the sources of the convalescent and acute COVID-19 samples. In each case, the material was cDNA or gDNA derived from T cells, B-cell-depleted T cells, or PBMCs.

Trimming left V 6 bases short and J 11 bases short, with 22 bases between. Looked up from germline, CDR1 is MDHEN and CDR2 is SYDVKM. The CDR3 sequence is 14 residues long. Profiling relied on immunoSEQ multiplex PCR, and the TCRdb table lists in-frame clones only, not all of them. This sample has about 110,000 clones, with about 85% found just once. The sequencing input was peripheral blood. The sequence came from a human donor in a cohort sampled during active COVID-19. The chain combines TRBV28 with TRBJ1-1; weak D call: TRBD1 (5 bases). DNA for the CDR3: TGTGCCAGCAGCACCGGGACTCGCCCATCCATGGCTTTCTTT. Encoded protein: CASSTGTRPSMAFF.